The rows below give T cell receptor beta chains drawn from one sample of a study of blood T cell repertoires in COVID-19. Sequenced by immunoSEQ multiplex PCR; TCRdb stores in-frame clones only, minus some. The table has 300,000 to 400,000 clones, 88% seen once. The sequencing sample was made of PBMCs or T cells enriched from blood (not recorded which). These receptors were collected from a woman under 30 who had recovered from COVID-19. Each CDR3 is given without its conserved first and last residue.

V gene,J gene,CDR3 protein
TRBV30,TRBJ2-2,AWSSGGAHTGELF
TRBV10-1,TRBJ1-1,ASSQGRTFKNTEAF
TRBV5-1,TRBJ2-3,ASSAEDGWSTDTQY
TRBV3-1/TRBV3-2,TRBJ2-7,ASSRGFSEQY
TRBV30,TRBJ2-7,ACWRGDSYEQY
TRBV5-1,TRBJ1-4,ASSLEGFTNEKLF
TRBV6-5,TRBJ2-5,ASSYLAGAETQY
TRBV19,TRBJ2-3,ASSAELAGTSTDTQY
TRBV6-1,TRBJ2-2,ASSETGTGGTGELF
TRBV7-8,TRBJ2-3,ASSLEGGTDTQY
TRBV19,TRBJ1-1,ASSIGGRFMNTEAF
TRBV28,TRBJ1-5,ASSLDRAYSNQPQH
TRBV5-1,TRBJ1-4,ASSFEPQGRNGEKLF
TRBV5-6,TRBJ2-1,ASSWRLKGGEIYNEQF
TRBV6-6,TRBJ1-5,ASINTGTGGQPQH
TRBV27,TRBJ1-5,ASSLSGTPYSNQPQH
TRBV30,TRBJ2-3,AWSGSLRGGDTDTQY
TRBV11-3,TRBJ2-2,ASSRQGAGTGELF
TRBV7-9,TRBJ2-7,ASSSTGGAAYEQY
TRBV27,TRBJ2-7,ASSPTGPYEQY
TRBV6-4,TRBJ2-1,ASSGTGGYNEQF
TRBV19,TRBJ1-2,ASSPQGGRGYT
TRBV11-2,TRBJ2-7,ASSHFPFNRGSPSYEQY
TRBV7-2,TRBJ2-3,ASSLAGADSDTQY
TRBV30,TRBJ1-1,AWSVQSDTEAF
TRBV3-1/TRBV3-2,TRBJ2-7,ASSQGALVHEQY
TRBV6-4,TRBJ2-3,ASSDTGVTDTQY
TRBV4-1,TRBJ2-7,ASRGTASYEQY
TRBV4-1,TRBJ1-6,ASSQGLLSSYNSPLH
TRBV19,TRBJ1-2,ASSMLNFGGANYGYT
TRBV30,TRBJ2-3,AWRGAVDTQY
TRBV5-1,TRBJ2-7,ASSFGLGGPYEQY
TRBV6-5,TRBJ2-3,ASSVNQRTTDTQY
TRBV27,TRBJ2-7,ASSQDRVHYEQY
TRBV28,TRBJ1-4,ASSYSGMANEKLF
TRBV6-2/TRBV6-3,TRBJ2-3,ASSSGLASDTQY
TRBV11-1,TRBJ2-1,ASSLEARGYEQF
TRBV11-1,TRBJ2-2,ASSRQVINTGELF
TRBV5-1,TRBJ2-7,ASSLPGAYEQY
TRBV19,TRBJ2-7,ASSPVDRDEQY
TRBV19,TRBJ1-6,ASSHRVENSPLH
TRBV7-3,TRBJ2-1,ASSLLGGAYNEQF
TRBV7-9,TRBJ1-6,ASSDRGIWGNSPLH
TRBV4-2,TRBJ1-3,ASSQEGGAGNTIY
TRBV6-5,TRBJ1-5,ASRAGDNQPQH
TRBV19,TRBJ2-7,ASSQASSYEQY
TRBV9,TRBJ2-7,ASSVGLAGAPNEQY
TRBV7-9,TRBJ1-3,ASSIGQSGNTIY
TRBV6-2/TRBV6-3,TRBJ1-2,ASSYLKRTNYGYT
TRBV29-1,TRBJ1-2,SVGDRVDYGYT
TRBV9,TRBJ1-3,ASSDSDGVNTIY
TRBV11-3,TRBJ2-7,ASSPGTGGVYEQY
TRBV21-1,TRBJ2-3,ASSSQADTQY
TRBV11-2,TRBJ1-2,ASSLIRQRNGYT
TRBV20-1,TRBJ1-3,SASGAGTESSGNTIY
TRBV6-5,TRBJ1-4,ASSYRGGTEKLF
TRBV28,TRBJ2-3,ASSWVKTSGGASTDTQY
TRBV19,TRBJ2-1,ASSIPQGAYNEQF